This T cell receptor beta chain was profiled in a study of CD8+ T cells in alopecia areata. From PBMCs, CD4+ and CD8+ T cells were sorted. There are 15 residues in the CDR3. Trimming cost V 4 bases and J 7 bases; bases outside gene matches: 6. Per the germline V gene, CDR1 is MGHRA and CDR2 is YSYEKL. As concerns this clone: The antigen remains undetermined. The sample contains more than one DNA sequence encoding this CDR3.

Extraction and reverse transcription of RNA yielded cDNA as the sequencing template. Sequencing used immunoSEQ multiplex PCR; TCRdb keeps in-frame clones, though not all of them. The data show a few hundred thousand clones, more than 50% seen once. General observations from the study: Scalp samples also yield sequences of resident alphabeta T cells from normal skin. Elevated clonality characterized lesional scalp relative to normal scalp, particularly in alopecia totalis/universalis.

The receptor was derived from a human donor in good health. Material: CD8+ T cells sorted from blood. V and J are TRBV4-1 and TRBJ1-5, with 11 nucleotides matching TRBD1. The CDR3 DNA sequence: TGCGCCAGCAGCCCCGGACAGGGGGCGGGACAGCCCCAGCATTTT. It encodes CASSPGQGAGQPQHF.